This paragraph reports one T cell receptor beta chain. Germline CDR1 and CDR2: WSHSY and SAAADI. The CDR3 totals 16 residues. Losses at the gene ends were 6 bases for V and 4 bases for J; bases not matched to a gene: 12. Using immunoSEQ multiplex PCR, the repertoire was profiled, and TCRdb retains in-frame clones only, with some absent. This sample has fewer than 110,000 clones; roughly 90% occur once, and the top ten carry about 15%. The data were obtained in a study of T cell responses to AZD1222 COVID-19 vaccine. The sequencing used peripheral blood, collected on day 0 of AZD1222 vaccination. The chain employs TRBV10-2 and TRBJ1-2, with TRBD1 matching over 9 bases. The TCR originated in an adult in good health. CDR3 nucleotide sequence: TGCGCCAGCAGCACCGGGACAGGGAATGTAGGCTATGGCTACACCTTC. Amino acid sequence: CASSTGTGNVGYGYTF.